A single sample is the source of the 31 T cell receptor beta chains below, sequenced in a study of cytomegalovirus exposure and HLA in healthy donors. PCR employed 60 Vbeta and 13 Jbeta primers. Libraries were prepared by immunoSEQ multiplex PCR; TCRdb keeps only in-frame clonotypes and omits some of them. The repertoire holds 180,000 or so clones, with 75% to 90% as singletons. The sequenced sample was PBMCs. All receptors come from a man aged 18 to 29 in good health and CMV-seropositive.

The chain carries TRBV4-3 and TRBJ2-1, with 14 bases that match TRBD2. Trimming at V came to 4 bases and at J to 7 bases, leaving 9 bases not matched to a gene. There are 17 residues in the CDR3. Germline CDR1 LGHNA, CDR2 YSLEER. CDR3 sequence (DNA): TGCGCCAGCAGCCTCTACCCGACTAGCGGGGGGGCAAATGAGCAGTTCTTC. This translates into CASSLYPTSGGANEQFF.

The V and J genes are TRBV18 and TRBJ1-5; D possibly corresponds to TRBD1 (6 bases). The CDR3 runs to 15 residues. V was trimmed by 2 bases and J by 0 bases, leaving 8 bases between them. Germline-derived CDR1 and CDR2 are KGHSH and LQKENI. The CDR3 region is CASSPGQNSNQPQHF. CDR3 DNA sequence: TGTGCCAGCTCACCAGGACAGAATAGCAATCAGCCCCAGCATTTT.

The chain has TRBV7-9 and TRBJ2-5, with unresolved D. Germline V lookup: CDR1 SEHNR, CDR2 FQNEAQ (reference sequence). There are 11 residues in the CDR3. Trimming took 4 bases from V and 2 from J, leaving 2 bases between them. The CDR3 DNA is TGTGCCAGCAGCTCTCAAGAGACCCAGTACTTC. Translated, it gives CASSSQETQYF.

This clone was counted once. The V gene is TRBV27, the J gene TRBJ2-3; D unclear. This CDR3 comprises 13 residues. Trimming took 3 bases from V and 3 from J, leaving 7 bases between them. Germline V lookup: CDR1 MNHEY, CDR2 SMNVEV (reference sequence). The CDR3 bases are TGTGCCAGCAGTTTCTCGAGGACAGATACGCAGTATTTT. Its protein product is CASSFSRTDTQYF.

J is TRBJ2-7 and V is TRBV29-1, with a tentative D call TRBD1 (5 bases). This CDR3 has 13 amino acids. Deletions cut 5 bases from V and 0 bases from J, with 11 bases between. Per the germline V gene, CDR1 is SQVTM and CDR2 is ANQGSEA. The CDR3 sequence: CSVTDTSSYEQYF. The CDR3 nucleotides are TGCAGCGTTACGGACACAAGCTCCTACGAGCAGTACTTC.

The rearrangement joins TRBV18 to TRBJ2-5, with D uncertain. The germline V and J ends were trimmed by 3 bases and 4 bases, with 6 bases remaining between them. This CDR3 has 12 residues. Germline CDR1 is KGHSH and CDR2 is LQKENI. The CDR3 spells CASSPPTETQYF. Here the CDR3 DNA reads TGTGCCAGCTCACCCCCTACAGAGACCCAGTACTTC.

CDR3 sequence: CASRAWGGAGDTQYF. The CDR3 region has the DNA TGTGCCAGTAGGGCTTGGGGGGGAGCCGGGGATACGCAGTATTTT. The V and J genes are TRBV19 and TRBJ2-3; 7 positions agree with TRBD2. CDR1 and CDR2 (germline): LNHDA, SQIVND (reference sequence). This CDR3 contains 15 residues. With 6 bases clipped from V and 6 bases from J, the junction kept 12 bases outside the gene matches.

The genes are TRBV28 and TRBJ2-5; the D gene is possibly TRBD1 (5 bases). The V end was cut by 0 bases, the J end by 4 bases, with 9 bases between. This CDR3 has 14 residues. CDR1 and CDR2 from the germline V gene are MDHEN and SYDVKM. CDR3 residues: CASSLWQGGETQYF. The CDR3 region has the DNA TGTGCCAGCAGTTTATGGCAGGGCGGAGAGACCCAGTACTTC.

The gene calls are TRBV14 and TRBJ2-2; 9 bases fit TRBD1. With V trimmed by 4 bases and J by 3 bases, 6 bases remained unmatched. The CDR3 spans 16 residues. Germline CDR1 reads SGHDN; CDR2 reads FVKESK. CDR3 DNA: TGTGCCAGCAGCCTCACAGGGGGCAGGGACACCGGGGAGCTGTTTTTT. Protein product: CASSLTGGRDTGELFF.

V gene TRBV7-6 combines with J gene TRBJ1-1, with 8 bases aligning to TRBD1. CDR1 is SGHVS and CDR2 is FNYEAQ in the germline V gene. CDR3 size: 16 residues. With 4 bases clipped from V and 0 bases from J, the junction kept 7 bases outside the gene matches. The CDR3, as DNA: TGTGCCAGCAGCTACCCGACAGGGGAATTGAACACTGAAGCTTTCTTT. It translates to CASSYPTGELNTEAFF.

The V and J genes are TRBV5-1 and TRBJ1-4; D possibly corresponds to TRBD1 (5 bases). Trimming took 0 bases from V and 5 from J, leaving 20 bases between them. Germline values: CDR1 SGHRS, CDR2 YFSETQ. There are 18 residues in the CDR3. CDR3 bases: TGCGCCAGCAGCTTGGCCAGGGCCAAAGGGTTTAAGAATGAAAAACTGTTTTTT. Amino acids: CASSLARAKGFKNEKLFF.

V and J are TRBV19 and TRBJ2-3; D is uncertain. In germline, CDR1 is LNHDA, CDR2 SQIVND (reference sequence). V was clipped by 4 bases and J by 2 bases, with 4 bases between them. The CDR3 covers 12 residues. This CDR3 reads CASSTHTDTQYF. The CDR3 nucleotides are TGTGCCAGTAGTACCCACACAGATACGCAGTATTTT.

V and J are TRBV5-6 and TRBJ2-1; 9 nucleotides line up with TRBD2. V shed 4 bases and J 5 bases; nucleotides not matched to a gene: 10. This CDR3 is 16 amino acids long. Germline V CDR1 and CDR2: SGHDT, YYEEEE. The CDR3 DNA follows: TGTGCCAGCAGCAGATTAGCGGGGGTGGTGGACAATGAGCAGTTCTTC. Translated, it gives CASSRLAGVVDNEQFF.

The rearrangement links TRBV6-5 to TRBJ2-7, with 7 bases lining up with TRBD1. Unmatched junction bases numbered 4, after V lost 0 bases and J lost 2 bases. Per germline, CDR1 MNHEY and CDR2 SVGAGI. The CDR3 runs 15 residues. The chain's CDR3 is CASSYSFGTAYEQYF. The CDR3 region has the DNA TGTGCCAGCAGTTACTCGTTCGGGACAGCCTACGAGCAGTACTTC.

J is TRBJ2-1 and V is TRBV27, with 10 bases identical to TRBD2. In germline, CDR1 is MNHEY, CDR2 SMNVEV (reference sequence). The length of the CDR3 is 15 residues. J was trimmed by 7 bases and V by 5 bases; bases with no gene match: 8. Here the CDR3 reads CASSRTSGGVNEQFF. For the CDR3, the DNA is TGTGCCAGCAGTAGGACTAGCGGAGGGGTTAATGAGCAGTTCTTC.

CDR3 loop: CASSPRHPGLTGNTIYF. DNA for the CDR3: TGTGCCAGCAGTCCCCGACATCCCGGATTAACTGGAAACACCATATATTTT. The chain has TRBV27 and TRBJ1-3; D not resolved. In germline, CDR1 is MNHEY, CDR2 SMNVEV (reference sequence). V lost 5 bases and J lost 2, with 19 bases in between. The CDR3 length is 17 residues.

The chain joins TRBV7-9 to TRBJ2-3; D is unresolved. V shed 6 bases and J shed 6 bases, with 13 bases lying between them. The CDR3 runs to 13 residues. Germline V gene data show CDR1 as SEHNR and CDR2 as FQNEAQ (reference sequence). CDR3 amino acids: CASRGPDTDTQYF. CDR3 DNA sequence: TGTGCCAGCAGAGGCCCCGACACCGATACGCAGTATTTT.

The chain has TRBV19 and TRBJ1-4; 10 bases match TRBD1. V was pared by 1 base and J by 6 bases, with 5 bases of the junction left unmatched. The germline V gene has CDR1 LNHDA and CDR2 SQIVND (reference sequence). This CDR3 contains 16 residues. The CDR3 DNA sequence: TGTGCCAGTAGTATAGGGGCGGGACAGGGGTATGAAAAACTGTTTTTT. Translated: CASSIGAGQGYEKLFF.

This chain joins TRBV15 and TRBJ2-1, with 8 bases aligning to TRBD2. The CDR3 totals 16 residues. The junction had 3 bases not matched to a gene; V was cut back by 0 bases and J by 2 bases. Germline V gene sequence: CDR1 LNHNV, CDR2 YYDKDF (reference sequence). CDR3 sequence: CATSREISGAYNEQFF. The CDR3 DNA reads TGTGCCACCAGCAGAGAAATTAGCGGGGCCTACAATGAGCAGTTCTTC.

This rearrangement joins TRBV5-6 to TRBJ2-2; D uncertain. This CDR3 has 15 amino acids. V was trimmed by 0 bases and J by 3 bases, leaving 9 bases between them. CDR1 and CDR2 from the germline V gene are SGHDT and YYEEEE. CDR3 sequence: CASSLDTQHTGELFF. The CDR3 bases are TGTGCCAGCAGCTTGGATACACAGCACACCGGGGAGCTGTTTTTT.

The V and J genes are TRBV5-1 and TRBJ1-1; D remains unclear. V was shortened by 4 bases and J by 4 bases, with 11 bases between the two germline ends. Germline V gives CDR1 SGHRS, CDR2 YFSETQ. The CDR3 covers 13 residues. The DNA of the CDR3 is TGCGCCAGCAGCCCCCAAGGAGGCACTGAAGCTTTCTTT. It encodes CASSPQGGTEAFF.

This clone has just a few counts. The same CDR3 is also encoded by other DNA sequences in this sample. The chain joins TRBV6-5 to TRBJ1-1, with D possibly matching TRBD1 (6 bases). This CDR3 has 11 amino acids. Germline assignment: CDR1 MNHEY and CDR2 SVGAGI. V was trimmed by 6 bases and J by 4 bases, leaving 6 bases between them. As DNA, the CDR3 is TGTGCCAGCAGGACAGGCACTGAAGCTTTCTTT. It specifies CASRTGTEAFF.

This CDR3 is CAGAQGHLETQYF. CDR3 bases: TGTGCCGGGGCACAGGGACACTTGGAGACCCAGTACTTC. The chain links TRBV7-9 to TRBJ2-5; D is possibly TRBD1 (6 bases). V was clipped by 11 bases and J by 5 bases, with 18 bases between them. The CDR3 covers 13 residues. Germline V gene data show CDR1 as SEHNR and CDR2 as FQNEAQ (reference sequence).

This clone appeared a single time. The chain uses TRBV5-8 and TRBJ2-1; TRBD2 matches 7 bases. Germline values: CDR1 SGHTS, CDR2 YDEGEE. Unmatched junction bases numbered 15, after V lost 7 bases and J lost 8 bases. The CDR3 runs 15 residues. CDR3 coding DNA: TGTGCCAGCGCCCTACACACTAGCGTGGTCGATGAGCAGTTCTTC. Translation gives CASALHTSVVDEQFF.

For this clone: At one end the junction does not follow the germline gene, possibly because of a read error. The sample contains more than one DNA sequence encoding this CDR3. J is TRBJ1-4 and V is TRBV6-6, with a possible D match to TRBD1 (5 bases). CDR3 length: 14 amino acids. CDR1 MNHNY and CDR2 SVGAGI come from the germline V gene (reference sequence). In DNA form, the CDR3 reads TGTGCCAGCAGTTCGGGGGGGTTAGTGGAAAAATTGTTTTTT. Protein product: CASSSGGLVEKLFF.

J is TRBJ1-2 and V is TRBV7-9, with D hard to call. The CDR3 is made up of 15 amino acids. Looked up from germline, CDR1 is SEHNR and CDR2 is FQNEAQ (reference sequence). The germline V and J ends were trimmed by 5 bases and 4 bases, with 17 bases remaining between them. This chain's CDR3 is CASSPGGDGIYGYTF. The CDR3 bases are TGTGCCAGCAGCCCAGGAGGCGACGGCATCTATGGCTACACCTTC.

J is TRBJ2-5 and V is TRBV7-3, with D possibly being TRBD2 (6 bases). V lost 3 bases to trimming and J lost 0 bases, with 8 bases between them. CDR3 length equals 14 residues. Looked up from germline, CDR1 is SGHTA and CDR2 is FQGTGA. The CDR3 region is CASSLRTNQETQYF. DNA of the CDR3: TGTGCCAGCAGCTTGAGGACTAACCAAGAGACCCAGTACTTC.

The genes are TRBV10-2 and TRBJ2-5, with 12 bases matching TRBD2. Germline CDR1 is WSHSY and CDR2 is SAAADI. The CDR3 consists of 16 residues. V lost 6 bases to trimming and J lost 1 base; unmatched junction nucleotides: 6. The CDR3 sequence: CASSGTSGGPQETQYF. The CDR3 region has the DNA TGCGCCAGCAGCGGAACTAGCGGGGGGCCCCAAGAGACCCAGTACTTC.

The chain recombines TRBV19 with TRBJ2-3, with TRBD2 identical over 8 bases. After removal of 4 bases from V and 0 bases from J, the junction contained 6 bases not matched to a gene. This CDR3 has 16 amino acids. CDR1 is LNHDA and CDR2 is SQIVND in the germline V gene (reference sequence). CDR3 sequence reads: CASSTGTRESTDTQYF. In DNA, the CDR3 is TGTGCCAGTAGTACCGGGACTAGGGAGAGCACAGATACGCAGTATTTT.

This chain's CDR3 is CASSVLAGDEQYF. In DNA, the CDR3 is TGCGCCAGCAGTGTACTAGCGGGGGACGAGCAGTACTTC. The rearrangement joins TRBV5-1 to TRBJ2-7; 11 nucleotides match TRBD2. The CDR3 totals 13 residues. The germline gives CDR1 SGHRS, CDR2 YFSETQ. V shed 5 bases and J 5 bases; nucleotides not matched to a gene: 3. Variable domain in full (rest from reference TRBV5-1 and TRBJ2-7): KAGVTQTPRYLIKTRGQQVTLSCSPISGHRSVSWYQQTPGQGLQFLFEYFSETQRNKGNFPGRFSGRQFSNSRSEMNVSTLELGDSALYLCASSVLAGDEQYFGPGTRLTVT.

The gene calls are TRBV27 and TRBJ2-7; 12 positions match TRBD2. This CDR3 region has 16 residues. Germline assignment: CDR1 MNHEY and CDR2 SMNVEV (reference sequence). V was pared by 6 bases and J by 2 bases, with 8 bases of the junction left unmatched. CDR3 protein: CASRLTLAGGTYEQYF. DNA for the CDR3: TGTGCCAGCAGACTAACTCTAGCGGGGGGGACCTACGAGCAGTACTTC.